These 5 T cell receptor beta chains were sequenced from one sample in a study of PD-1 blockade in classical Hodgkin lymphoma. Clones were sequenced by immunoSEQ multiplex PCR, and TCRdb holds only the in-frame ones, with some missing. The sample holds about 19,000 clones, 80% seen once. The sample's time point: cycle 4 day 1 (C4D1), after less than 7 weeks of nivolumab. Every patient was affected by relapse after autologous stem cell transplantation, while exposure to brentuximab vedotin was not uniform. The sample in question was peripheral blood mononuclear cells (PBMCs), obtained before the fourth cycle of nivolumab. The receptors here all came from a human donor with classical Hodgkin lymphoma.

The chain links TRBV9 to TRBJ1-6; TRBD1 is a possible D gene (5 bases). Looked up from germline, CDR1 is SGDLS and CDR2 is YYNGEE. The CDR3 is 20 residues long. V was clipped by 0 bases and J by 3 bases, with 22 bases between them. CDR3 sequence (DNA): TGTGCCAGCAGCGTAGCCACAGGTACCCCTCTGGGCGGCTATAATTCACCCCTCCACTTT. Amino acid sequence: CASSVATGTPLGGYNSPLHF.

The V gene is TRBV19, the J gene TRBJ2-7, with a weak D call TRBD1 (5 bases). V was clipped by 3 bases and J by 0 bases, with 18 bases between them. The CDR3 is 17 amino acids. CDR1 and CDR2 from the germline V gene are LNHDA and SQIVND (reference sequence). CDR3 DNA sequence: TGTGCCAGTAGTATTCGAACGAATCAGGGATACTCCTACGAGCAGTACTTC. Translated, it gives CASSIRTNQGYSYEQYF.

This chain joins TRBV4-3 and TRBJ2-3; TRBD2 matches at 10 bases. With V trimmed by 5 bases and J by 9 bases, 2 bases remained unmatched. The CDR3 sequence is 12 residues long. CDR1 is LGHNA, CDR2 YSLEER, per germline. Here the CDR3 reads CASSLAGGTQYF. The CDR3 nucleotides read TGCGCCAGCAGCTTAGCGGGAGGCACGCAGTATTTT.

The chain links TRBV9 to TRBJ1-2; D is undetermined. V was cut by 0 bases and J by 4 bases, with 13 bases left in between. The CDR3 contains 15 residues. The germline V gene encodes CDR1 SGDLS and CDR2 YYNGEE. The CDR3 here is CASSVALSFGYGYTF. In DNA, the CDR3 is TGTGCCAGCAGCGTAGCCCTCAGTTTCGGCTATGGCTACACCTTC.

This clone was recorded a few times. The J gene is TRBJ2-7, the V gene TRBV10-3; 9 bases align to TRBD1. After removal of 5 bases from V and 5 bases from J, the junction contained 7 bases not matched to a gene. The CDR3 length is 14 residues. Germline V lookup: CDR1 ENHRY, CDR2 SYGVKD. The CDR3 nucleotides are TGTGCCATCAGTTCCGGGACAGGGTTTGACGAGCAGTACGTC. It specifies CAISSGTGFDEQYV.